Following are 7 T cell receptor beta chains from one sample sequenced in a study of T cells in Graves' hyperthyroidism and ophthalmopathy. Amplified TCR beta CDR3 regions came from RNA transcripts. In the first-round RT-PCR of the TCR CDR3, the HTBI primer set was used. TCRdb redid the calling of the multiplex PCR reads with MiXCR, one entry per CDR3 protein. The sample contains nearly 600,000 distinct CDR3 sequences, 13% to 15% of which appear only once. The sample comprised blood. These receptors were taken from a woman under 30 with Graves' ophthalmopathy.

This rearrangement joins TRBV11-2 to TRBJ2-7; no reliable D call. CDR1 SGHAT and CDR2 FQNNGV come from the germline V gene. With 5 bases removed from V and 3 bases from J, the gap between germline ends came to 17 bases. The CDR3 runs 15 residues. The CDR3 spells CASSQEIGSYYEQYF. The CDR3 DNA is TGTGCCAGCAGCCAAGAGATCGGGTCCTACTACGAGCAGTACTTC.

This clonotype was picked up many times. The chain joins TRBV3-1 to TRBJ1-2, with D possibly matching TRBD1 (6 bases). Germline V gives CDR1 LGHDT, CDR2 YNNKEL (reference sequence). The ends were cut back, 0 bases at V and 2 bases at J, with 13 bases in the middle. CDR3 size: 16 residues. The CDR3 here is CASSQDLGQYNYGYTF. The CDR3 region has the DNA TGTGCCAGCAGCCAAGATCTAGGACAGTACAACTATGGCTACACCTTC. The full variable domain, with the rest looked up from reference TRBV3-1 and TRBJ1-2, is DTAVSQTPKYLVTQMGNDKSIKCEQNLGHDTMYWYKQDSKKFLKIMFSYNNKELIINETVPNRFSPKSPDKAHLNLHINSLELGDSAVYFCASSQDLGQYNYGYTFGSGTRLTVV.

This chain uses TRBV4-2 with TRBJ2-1, with 11 bases aligning to TRBD2. Trimming at V came to 5 bases and at J to 4 bases, leaving 7 bases not matched to a gene. This CDR3 has 16 residues. Germline-derived CDR1 and CDR2 are LGHNA and YNFKEQ. The CDR3 nucleotides are TGTGCCAGCAGCACCATAGCGGGAGGGGGGTACAATGAGCAGTTCTTC. Its translation: CASSTIAGGGYNEQFF.

This clonotype was seen ten or more times. The chain joins TRBV7-8 to TRBJ1-1, with D maybe TRBD1 (6 bases). From germline, CDR1 is SGHVS and CDR2 FQNEAQ. CDR3 length equals 15 residues. V was clipped by 1 base and J by 5 bases, with 14 bases between them. CDR3 region: CASSLEGRGGTEAFF. CDR3 nucleotide sequence: TGTGCCAGCAGCTTAGAGGGCAGGGGCGGGACTGAAGCTTTCTTT.

V gene TRBV15 combines with J gene TRBJ2-1, with 14 bases matching TRBD2. CDR3 size: 18 residues. Per the germline V gene, CDR1 is LNHNV and CDR2 is YYDKDF (reference sequence). Trimming took 0 bases from V and 4 from J; bases not matched to a gene: 5. The CDR3 reads CATSRDAGLAGEYNEQFF. The CDR3 region has the DNA TGTGCCACCAGCAGAGATGCGGGACTAGCGGGAGAGTACAATGAGCAGTTCTTC.

There are many counts of this clonotype. The chain combines TRBV12-3 or TRBV12-4 with TRBJ2-4, with TRBD1 identical over 12 bases. V was pared by 4 bases and J by 6 bases, with 4 bases of the junction left unmatched. The CDR3 runs to 15 residues. In nucleotides, the CDR3 is TGTGCCAGCAGTTCGGGACAGGGGGCGTCAAACATTCAGTACTTC. Its translation: CASSSGQGASNIQYF.

V is TRBV19 and J is TRBJ2-1; TRBD1 matches at 8 bases. Germline V CDR1 and CDR2: LNHDA, SQIVND (reference sequence). This CDR3 comprises 14 residues. The ends lost 5 bases at V and 7 bases at J; junction bases unmatched: 7. For the CDR3, the DNA is TGTGCCAGTAGTTCGGGACAGGCCAGGAATGAGCAGTTCTTC. It specifies CASSSGQARNEQFF.